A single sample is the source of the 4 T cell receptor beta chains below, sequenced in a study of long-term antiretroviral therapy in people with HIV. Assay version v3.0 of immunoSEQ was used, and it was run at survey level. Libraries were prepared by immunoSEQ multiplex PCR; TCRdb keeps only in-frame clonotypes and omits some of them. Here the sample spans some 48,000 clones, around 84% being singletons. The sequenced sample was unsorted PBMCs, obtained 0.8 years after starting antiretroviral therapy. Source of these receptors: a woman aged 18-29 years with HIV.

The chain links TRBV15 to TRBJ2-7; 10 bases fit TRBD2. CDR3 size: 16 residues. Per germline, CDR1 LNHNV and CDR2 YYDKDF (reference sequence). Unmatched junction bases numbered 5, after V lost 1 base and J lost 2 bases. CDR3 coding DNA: TGTGCCACCAGCAGAGCTAGCGGGAGTCAACCCTACGAGCAGTACTTC. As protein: CATSRASGSQPYEQYF.

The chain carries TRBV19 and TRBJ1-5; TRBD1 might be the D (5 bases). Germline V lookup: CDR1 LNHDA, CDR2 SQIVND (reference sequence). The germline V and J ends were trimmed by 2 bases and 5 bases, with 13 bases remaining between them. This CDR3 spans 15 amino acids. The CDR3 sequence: CASSIRGGAHQPQHF. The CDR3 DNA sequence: TGTGCCAGTAGTATAAGGGGCGGGGCCCATCAGCCCCAGCATTTT.

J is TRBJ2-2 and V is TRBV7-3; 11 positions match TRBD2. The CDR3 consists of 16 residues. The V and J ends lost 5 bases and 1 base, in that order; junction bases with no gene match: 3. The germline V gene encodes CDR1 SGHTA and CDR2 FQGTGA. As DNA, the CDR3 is TGTGCCAGCAGCCTAGCGGGAGGTTGGAACACCGGGGAGCTGTTTTTT. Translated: CASSLAGGWNTGELFF. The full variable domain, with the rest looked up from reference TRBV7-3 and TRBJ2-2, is GAGVSQTPSNKVTEKGKYVELRCDPISGHTALYWYRQSLGQGPEFLIYFQGTGAADDSGLPNDRFFAVRPEGSVSTLKIQRTERGDSAVYLCASSLAGGWNTGELFFGEGSRLTVL.

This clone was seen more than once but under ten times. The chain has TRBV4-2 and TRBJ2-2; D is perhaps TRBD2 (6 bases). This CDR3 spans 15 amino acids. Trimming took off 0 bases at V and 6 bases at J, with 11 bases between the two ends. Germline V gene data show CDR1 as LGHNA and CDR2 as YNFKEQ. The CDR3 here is CASSQDGTVAGELFF. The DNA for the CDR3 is TGTGCCAGCAGCCAAGACGGGACTGTCGCCGGGGAGCTGTTTTTT.